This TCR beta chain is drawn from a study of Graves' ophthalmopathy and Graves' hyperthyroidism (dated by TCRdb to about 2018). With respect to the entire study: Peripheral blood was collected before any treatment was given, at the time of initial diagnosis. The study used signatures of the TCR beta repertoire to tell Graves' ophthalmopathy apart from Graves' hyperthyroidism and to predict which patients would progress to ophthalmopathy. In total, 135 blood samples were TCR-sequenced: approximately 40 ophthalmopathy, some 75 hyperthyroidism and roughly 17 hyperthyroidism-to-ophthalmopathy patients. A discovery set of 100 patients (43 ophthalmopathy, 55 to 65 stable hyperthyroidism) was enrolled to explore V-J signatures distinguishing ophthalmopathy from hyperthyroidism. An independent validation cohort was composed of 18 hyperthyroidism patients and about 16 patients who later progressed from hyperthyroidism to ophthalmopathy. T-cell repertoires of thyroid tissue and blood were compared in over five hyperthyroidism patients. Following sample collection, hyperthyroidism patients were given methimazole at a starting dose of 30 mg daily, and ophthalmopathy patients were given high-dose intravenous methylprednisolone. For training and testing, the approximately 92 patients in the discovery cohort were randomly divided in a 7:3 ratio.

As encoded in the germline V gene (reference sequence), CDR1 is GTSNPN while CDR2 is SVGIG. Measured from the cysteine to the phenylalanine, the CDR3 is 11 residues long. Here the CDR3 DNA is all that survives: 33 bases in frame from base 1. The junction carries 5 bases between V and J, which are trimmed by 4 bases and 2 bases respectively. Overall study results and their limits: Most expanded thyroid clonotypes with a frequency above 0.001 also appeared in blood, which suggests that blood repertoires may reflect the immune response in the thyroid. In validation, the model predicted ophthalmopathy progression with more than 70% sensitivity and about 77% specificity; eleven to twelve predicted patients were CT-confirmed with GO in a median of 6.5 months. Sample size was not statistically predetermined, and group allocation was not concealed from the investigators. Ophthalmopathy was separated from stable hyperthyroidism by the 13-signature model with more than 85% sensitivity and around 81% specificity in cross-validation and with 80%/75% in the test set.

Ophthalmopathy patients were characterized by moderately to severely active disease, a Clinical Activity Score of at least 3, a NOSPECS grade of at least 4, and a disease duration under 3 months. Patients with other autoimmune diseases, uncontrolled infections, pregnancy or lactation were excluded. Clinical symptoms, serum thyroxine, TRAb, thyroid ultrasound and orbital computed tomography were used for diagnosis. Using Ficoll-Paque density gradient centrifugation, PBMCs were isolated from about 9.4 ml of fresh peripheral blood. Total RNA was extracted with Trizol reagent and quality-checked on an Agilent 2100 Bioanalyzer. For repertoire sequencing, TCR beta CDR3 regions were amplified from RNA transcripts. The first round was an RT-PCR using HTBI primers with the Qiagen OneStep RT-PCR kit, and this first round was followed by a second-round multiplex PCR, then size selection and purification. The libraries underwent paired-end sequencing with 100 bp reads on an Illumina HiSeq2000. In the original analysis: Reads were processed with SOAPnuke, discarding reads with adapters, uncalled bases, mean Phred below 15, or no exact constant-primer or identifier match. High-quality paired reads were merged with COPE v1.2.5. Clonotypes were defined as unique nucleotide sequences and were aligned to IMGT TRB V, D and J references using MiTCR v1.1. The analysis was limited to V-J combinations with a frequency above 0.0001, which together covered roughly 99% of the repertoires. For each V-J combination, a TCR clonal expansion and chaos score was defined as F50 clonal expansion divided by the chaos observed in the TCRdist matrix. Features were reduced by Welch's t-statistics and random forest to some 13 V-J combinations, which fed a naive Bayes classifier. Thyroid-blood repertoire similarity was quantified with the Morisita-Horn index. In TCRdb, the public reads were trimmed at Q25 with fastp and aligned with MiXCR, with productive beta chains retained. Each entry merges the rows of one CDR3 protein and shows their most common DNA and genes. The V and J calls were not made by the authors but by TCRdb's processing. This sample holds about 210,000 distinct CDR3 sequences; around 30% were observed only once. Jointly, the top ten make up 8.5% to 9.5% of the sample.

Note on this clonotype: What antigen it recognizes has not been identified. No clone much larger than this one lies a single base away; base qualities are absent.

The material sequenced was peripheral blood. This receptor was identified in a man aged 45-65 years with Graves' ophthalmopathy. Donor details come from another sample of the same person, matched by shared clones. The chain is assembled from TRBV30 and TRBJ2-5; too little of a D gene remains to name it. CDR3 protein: CAWTVQETQYF. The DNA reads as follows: TGTGCCTGGACAGTACAAGAGACCCAGTACTTC.